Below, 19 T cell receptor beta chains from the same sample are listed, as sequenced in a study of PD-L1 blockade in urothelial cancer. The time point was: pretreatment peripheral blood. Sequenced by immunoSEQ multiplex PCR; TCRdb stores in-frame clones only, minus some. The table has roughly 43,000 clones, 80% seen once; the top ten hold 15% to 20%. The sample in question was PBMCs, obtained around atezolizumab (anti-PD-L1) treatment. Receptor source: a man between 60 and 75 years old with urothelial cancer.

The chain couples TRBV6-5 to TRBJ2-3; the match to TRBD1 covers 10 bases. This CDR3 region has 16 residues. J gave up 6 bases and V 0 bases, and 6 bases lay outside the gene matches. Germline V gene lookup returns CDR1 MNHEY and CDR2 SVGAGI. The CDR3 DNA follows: TGTGCCAGCAGTTACTCGAGGGGACAGGGGAGGGATACGCAGTATTTT. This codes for CASSYSRGQGRDTQYF.

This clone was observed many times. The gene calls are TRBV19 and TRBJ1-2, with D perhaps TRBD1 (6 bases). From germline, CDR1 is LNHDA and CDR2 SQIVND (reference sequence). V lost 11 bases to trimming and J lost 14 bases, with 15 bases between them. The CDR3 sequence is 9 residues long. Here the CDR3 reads CAAGARRTF. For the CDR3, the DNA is TGTGCCGCAGGGGCGCGGAGAACCTTC.

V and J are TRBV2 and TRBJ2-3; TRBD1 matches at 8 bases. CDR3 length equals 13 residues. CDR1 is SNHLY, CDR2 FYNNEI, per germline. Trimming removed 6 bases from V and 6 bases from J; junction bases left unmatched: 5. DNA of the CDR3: TGTGCCAGCAGCCAGACAGGGGTGGATACGCAGTATTTT. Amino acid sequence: CASSQTGVDTQYF.

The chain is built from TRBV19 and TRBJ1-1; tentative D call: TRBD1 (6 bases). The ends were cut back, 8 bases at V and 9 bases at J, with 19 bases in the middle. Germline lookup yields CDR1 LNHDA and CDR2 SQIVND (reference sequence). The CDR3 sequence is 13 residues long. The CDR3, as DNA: TGTGCCAGTTCTGTGGGACCGGGACAAAAAGCTTTCTTT. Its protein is CASSVGPGQKAFF.

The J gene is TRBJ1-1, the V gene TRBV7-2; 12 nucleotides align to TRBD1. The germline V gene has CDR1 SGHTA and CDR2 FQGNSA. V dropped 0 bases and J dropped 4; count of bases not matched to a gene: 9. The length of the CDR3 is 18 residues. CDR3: CASSLAAGQGAVGTEAFF. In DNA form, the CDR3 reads TGTGCCAGCAGCTTAGCGGCGGGACAGGGGGCAGTGGGCACTGAAGCTTTCTTT.

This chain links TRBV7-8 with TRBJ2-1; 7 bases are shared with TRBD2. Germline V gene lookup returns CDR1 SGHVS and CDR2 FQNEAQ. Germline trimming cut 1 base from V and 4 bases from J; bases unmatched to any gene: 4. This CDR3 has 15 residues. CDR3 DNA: TGTGCCAGCAGCTTAGTGGGGGGGAAGTACAATGAGCAGTTCTTC. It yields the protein CASSLVGGKYNEQFF.

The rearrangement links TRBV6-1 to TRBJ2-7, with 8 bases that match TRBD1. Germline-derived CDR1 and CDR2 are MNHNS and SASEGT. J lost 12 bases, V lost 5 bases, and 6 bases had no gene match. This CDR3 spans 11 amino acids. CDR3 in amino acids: CASSQPGQAYF. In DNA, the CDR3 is TGTGCCAGCAGTCAGCCGGGACAGGCGTACTTC.

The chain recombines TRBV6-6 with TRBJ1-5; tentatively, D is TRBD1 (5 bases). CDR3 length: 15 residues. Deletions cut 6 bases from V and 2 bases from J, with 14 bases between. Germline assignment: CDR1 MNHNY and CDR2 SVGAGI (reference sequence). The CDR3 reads CASRPGGSGNQPQHF. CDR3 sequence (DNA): TGTGCCAGCAGGCCGGGGGGGAGTGGCAATCAGCCCCAGCATTTT.

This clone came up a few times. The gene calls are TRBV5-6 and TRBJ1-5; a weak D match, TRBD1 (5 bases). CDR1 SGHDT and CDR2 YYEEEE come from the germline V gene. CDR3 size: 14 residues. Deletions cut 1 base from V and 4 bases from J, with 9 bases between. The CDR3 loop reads CASSLLGGNQPQHF. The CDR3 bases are TGTGCCAGCAGCTTGTTGGGGGGTAATCAGCCCCAGCATTTT. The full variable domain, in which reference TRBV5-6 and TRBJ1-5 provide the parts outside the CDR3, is DAGVTQSPTHLIKTRGQQVTLRCSPKSGHDTVSWYQQALGQGPQFIFQYYEEEERQRGNFPDRFSGHQFPNYSSELNVNALLLGDSALYLCASSLLGGNQPQHFGDGTRLSIL.

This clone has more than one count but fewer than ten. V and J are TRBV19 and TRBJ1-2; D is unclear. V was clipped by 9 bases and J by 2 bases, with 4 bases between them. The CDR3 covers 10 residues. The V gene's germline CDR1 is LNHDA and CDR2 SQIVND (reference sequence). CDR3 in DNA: TGTGCCAGCTACAACTATGGCTACACCTTC. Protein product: CASYNYGYTF.

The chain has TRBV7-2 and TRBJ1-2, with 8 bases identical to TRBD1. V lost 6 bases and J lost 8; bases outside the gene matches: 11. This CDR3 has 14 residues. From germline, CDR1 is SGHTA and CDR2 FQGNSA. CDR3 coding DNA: TGTGCCAGCAGTACTAAAACAGGGGGGTACGGCTACACCTTC. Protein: CASSTKTGGYGYTF. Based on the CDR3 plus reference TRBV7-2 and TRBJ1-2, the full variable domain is GAGVSQSPSNKVTEKGKDVELRCDPISGHTALYWYRQSLGQGLEFLIYFQGNSAPDKSGLPSDRFSAERTGGSVSTLTIQRTQQEDSAVYLCASSTKTGGYGYTFGSGTRLTVV.

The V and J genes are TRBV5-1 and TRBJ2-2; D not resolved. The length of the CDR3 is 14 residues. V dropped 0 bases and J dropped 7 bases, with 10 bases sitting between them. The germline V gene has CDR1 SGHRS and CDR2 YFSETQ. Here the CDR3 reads CASSLETRNGELFF. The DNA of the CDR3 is TGCGCCAGCAGCTTGGAGACCAGGAACGGGGAGCTGTTTTTT.

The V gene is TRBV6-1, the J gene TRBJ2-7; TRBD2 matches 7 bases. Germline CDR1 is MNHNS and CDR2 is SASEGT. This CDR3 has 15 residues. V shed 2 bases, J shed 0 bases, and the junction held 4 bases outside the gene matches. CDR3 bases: TGTGCCAGCAGTGAACAACAGCGGGGCTCCTACGAGCAGTACTTC. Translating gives CASSEQQRGSYEQYF.

CDR3 coding DNA: TGTGCCAGCAGCTTAGCCCAGGGCTGGGGAGAGACCCAGTACTTC. Its translation is CASSLAQGWGETQYF. This chain links TRBV11-2 with TRBJ2-5; weak D call: TRBD1 (5 bases). This CDR3 is built from 15 residues. Between the trimmed V and J ends, which lost 1 base and 4 bases, there was a span of 13 bases. Germline V lookup: CDR1 SGHAT, CDR2 FQNNGV.

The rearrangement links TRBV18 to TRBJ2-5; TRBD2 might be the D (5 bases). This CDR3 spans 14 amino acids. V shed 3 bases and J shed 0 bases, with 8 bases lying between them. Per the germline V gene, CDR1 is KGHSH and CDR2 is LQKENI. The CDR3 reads CASSPTRNQETQYF. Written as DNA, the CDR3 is TGTGCCAGCTCACCCACTAGGAACCAAGAGACCCAGTACTTC.

This chain's CDR3 is CASSQVGLAGVSSYNEQFF. CDR3 nucleotide sequence: TGCGCCAGCAGCCAAGTTGGGCTAGCGGGAGTAAGCTCCTACAATGAGCAGTTCTTC. This rearrangement joins TRBV4-1 to TRBJ2-1, with 10 positions matching TRBD2. This CDR3 is built from 19 residues. Germline CDR1 MGHRA, CDR2 YSYEKL. Germline trimming cut 1 base from V and 0 bases from J; bases unmatched to any gene: 9.

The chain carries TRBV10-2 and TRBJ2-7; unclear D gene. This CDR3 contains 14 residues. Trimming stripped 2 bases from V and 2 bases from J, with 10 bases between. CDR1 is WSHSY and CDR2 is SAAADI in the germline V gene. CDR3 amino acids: CASSEIHHPYEQYF. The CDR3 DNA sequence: TGCGCCAGCAGTGAGATACATCACCCCTACGAGCAGTACTTC.

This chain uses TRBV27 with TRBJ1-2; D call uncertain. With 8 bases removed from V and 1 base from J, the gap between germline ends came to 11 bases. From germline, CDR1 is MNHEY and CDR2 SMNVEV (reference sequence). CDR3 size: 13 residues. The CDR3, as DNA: TGTGCCAGCCGCGCGAGTCTTAACTATGGCTACACCTTC. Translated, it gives CASRASLNYGYTF.

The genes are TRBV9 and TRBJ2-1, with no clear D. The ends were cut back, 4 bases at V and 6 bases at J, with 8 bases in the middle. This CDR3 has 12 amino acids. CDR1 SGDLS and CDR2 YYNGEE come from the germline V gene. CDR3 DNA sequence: TGTGCCAGCAGCCAGGCTGGCAATGAGCAGTTCTTC. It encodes CASSQAGNEQFF.